These T cell receptor beta chains were read from a single sample in a study of blood T cell repertoires in COVID-19. Sequenced by immunoSEQ multiplex PCR; TCRdb stores in-frame clones only, minus some. There are 260,000 or so clones in the sample; 88% occur only once, and 0.7% lies in the top ten. What was sequenced was peripheral blood. Every receptor here comes from a human donor in a cohort sampled during active COVID-19. Each CDR3 is given without its conserved first and last residue. D genes are given only for firm matches.

V	J	D	CDR3
TRBV19	TRBJ1-5	TRBD1	ASSIGQGGQPQH
TRBV7-2	TRBJ2-7	NA	ASSLHSYEQY
TRBV10-3	TRBJ2-7	NA	ATDPGGTYEQY
TRBV27	TRBJ1-2	NA	ASSLTGGASYYGYT
TRBV27	TRBJ1-2	NA	ASSLSSSYGYT
TRBV11-2	TRBJ1-1	NA	ASSLGGSLNEAF
TRBV24-1	TRBJ1-2	TRBD1	ATSGARDSFPYGYT
TRBV10-3	TRBJ1-2	NA	AIRGQNANYGYT
TRBV30	TRBJ1-3	NA	AWSVQGLGNTIY
TRBV5-6	TRBJ2-2	TRBD1	ASSWRQGGRTGELF
TRBV5-6	TRBJ2-7	TRBD2	ASSAELAGPSYEQY
TRBV30	TRBJ1-1	NA	AGDGGPSLNTEAF
TRBV7-2	TRBJ1-2	TRBD1	ASSLDRGIDGYT